The entry below describes one T cell receptor (beta chain). Its cognate antigen is unknown. The data were obtained in a study of shared clonotypes between healthy human individuals. Study-wide points: Among the subsets, naive ones generally showed larger estimated richness than memory ones. Non-shared clonotypes showed lower generation probabilities than clonotypes common to all four donors.

Every immunoSEQ plate was one replicate of a subset's evenly spread DNA. Repertoires were generated with immunoSEQ multiplex PCR, while TCRdb's copy carries only in-frame clones and drops some. The table lists some 2,000,000 clones, almost 96% of them singletons. Trimming shortened V by 6 bases and J by 6 bases, and 11 bases separated the two germline ends. The germline gives CDR1 SNHLY, CDR2 FYNNEI. The CDR3 sequence is 13 residues long. Specimen: naive CD4+ T cells sorted from blood. Described subset: CD45RA+ positively selected. J is TRBJ2-2 and V is TRBV2; D is possibly TRBD2 (6 bases). This receptor was identified in a man younger than 35 in good health. In nucleotides, the CDR3 is TGTGCCAGCAGCGGCGGGGTCCCCGGGGAGCTGTTTTTT. It is translated as CASSGGVPGELFF.